Listed here is a single T cell receptor (beta chain). What it recognizes is unknown. This CDR3 has 15 amino acids. Germline V gene sequence: CDR1 SGHTA, CDR2 FQGNSA. Trimming removed 0 bases from V and 6 bases from J; junction bases left unmatched: 4. This entry belongs to a study of cytomegalovirus exposure and HLA in healthy donors. Study observations and caveats: Among TCR sequences, most were rare, though some public TCRs appeared in many donors. Reports described diagnosis of cytomegalovirus status by the classifier as highly specific and sensitive. Overall, approximately 150 TCR beta chains were annotated as cytomegalovirus-associated.

Using immunoSEQ multiplex PCR, the repertoire was profiled, and TCRdb retains in-frame clones only, with some absent. Of some 150,000 clones in the sample, 86% were seen once. This receptor was identified in a young man in good health and CMV-seropositive. V is TRBV7-2 and J is TRBJ2-3, with TRBD2 matching 9 bases. Sequenced sample: PBMCs. The CDR3 protein is CASSLAPSGRDTQYF. The DNA of the CDR3 is TGTGCCAGCAGCTTAGCCCCCAGCGGGAGGGATACGCAGTATTTT. Based on the CDR3 plus reference TRBV7-2 and TRBJ2-3, the full variable domain is GAGVSQSPSNKVTEKGKDVELRCDPISGHTALYWYRQSLGQGLEFLIYFQGNSAPDKSGLPSDRFSAERTGGSVSTLTIQRTQQEDSAVYLCASSLAPSGRDTQYFGPGTRLTVL.